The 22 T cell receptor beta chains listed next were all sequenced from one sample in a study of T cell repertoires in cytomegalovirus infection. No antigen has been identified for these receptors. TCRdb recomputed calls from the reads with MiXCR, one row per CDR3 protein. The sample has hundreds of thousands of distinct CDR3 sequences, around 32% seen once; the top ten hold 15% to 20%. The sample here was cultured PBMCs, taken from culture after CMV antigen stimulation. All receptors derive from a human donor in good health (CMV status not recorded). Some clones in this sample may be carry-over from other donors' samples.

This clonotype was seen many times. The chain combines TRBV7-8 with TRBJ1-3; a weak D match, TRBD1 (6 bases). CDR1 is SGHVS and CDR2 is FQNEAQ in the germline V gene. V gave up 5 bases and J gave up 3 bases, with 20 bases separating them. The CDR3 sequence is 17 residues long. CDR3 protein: CASSHSRAGALGNTIYF. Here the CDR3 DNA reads TGTGCCAGCAGCCACTCCAGGGCGGGGGCCCTTGGAAACACCATATATTTT.

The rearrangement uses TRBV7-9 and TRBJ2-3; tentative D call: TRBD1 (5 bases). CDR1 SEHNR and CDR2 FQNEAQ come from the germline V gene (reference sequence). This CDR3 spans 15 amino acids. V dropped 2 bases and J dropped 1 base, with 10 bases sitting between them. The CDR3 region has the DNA TGTGCCAGCAGCTTAAGCCAGGGCCGCACAGATACGCAGTATTTT. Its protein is CASSLSQGRTDTQYF.

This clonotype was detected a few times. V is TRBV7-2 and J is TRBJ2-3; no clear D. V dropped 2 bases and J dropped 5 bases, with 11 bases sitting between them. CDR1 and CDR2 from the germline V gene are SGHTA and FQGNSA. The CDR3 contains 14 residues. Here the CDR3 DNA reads TGTGCCAGCAGCTTATTGGGGTCACGAGATACGCAGTATTTT. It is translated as CASSLLGSRDTQYF.

CDR3 nucleotide sequence: TGTGCCAGCAGGAAGAAGCTGGAGAGCTCCTACGAGCAGTACTTC. Translation gives CASRKKLESSYEQYF. The chain carries TRBV11-2 and TRBJ2-7; D uncertain. The germline V and J ends were trimmed by 6 bases and 0 bases, with 15 bases remaining between them. The length of the CDR3 is 15 residues. Germline V gives CDR1 SGHAT, CDR2 FQNNGV. Combining the CDR3 with reference TRBV11-2 and TRBJ2-7 gives the whole variable domain EAGVAQSPRYKIIEKRQSVAFWCNPISGHATLYWYQQILGQGPKLLIQFQNNGVVDDSQLPKDRFSAERLKGVDSTLKIQPAKLEDSAVYLCASRKKLESSYEQYFGPGTRLTVT.

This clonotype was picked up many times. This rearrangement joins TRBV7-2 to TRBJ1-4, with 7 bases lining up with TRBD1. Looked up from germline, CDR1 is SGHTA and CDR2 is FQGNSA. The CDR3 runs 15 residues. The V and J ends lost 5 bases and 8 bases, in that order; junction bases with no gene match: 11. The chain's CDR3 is CASSARTGLAEKLFF. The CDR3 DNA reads TGTGCCAGCAGCGCCCGGACAGGCCTCGCGGAAAAACTGTTTTTT.

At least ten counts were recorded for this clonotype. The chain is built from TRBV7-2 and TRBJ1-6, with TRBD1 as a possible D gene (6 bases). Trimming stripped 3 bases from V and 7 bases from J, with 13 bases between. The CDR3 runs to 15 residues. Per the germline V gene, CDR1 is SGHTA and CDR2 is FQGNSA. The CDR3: CASSFGQGLNSPLHF. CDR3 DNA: TGTGCCAGCAGCTTTGGTCAGGGGCTGAATTCACCCCTCCACTTT.

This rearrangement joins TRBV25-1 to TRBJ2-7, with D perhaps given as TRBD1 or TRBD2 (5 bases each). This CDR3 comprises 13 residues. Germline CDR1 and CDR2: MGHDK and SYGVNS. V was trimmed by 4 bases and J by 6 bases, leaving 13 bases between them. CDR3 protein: CASSVETEGEQYF. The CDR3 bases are TGTGCCAGCAGTGTTGAGACAGAGGGCGAGCAGTACTTC.

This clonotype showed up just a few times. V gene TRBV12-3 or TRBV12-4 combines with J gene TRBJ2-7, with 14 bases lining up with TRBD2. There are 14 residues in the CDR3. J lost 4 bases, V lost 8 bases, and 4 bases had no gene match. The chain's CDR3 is CASGRTSGRYEQYF. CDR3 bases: TGTGCCAGCGGTCGGACTAGCGGGAGGTACGAGCAGTACTTC.

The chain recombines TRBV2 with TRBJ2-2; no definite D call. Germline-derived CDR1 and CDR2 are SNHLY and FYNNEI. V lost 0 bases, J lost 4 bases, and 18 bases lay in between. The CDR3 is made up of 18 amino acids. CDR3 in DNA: TGTGCCAGCAGTGAAGCGCTTCGCCTCCGACTCTTCACCGGGGAGCTGTTTTTT. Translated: CASSEALRLRLFTGELFF.

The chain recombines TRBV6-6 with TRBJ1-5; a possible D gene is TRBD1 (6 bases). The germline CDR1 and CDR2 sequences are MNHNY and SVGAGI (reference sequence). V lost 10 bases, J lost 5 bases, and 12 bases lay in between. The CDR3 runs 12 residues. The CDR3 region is CATQRGDQPQHF. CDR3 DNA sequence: TGTGCCACCCAGAGGGGGGATCAGCCCCAGCATTTT.

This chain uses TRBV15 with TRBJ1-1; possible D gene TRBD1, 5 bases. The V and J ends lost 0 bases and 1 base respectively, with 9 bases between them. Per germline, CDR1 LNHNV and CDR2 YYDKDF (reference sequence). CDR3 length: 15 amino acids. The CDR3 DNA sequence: TGTGCCACCAGCAGAGACAGGGCGAGGAACACTGAAGCTTTCTTT. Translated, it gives CATSRDRARNTEAFF.

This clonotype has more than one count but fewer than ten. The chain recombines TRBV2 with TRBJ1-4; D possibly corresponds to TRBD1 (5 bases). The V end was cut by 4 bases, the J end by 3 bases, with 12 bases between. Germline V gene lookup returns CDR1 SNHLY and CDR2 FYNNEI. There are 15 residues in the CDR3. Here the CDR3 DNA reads TGTGCCAGCAGTGTGGGCGGGACGGCTAATGAAAAACTGTTTTTT. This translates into CASSVGGTANEKLFF.

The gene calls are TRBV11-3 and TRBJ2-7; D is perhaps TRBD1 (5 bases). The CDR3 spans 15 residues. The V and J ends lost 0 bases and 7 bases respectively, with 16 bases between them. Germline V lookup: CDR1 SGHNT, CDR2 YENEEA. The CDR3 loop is CASSLDGAANREQYF. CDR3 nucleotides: TGTGCCAGCAGCTTAGATGGCGCAGCAAACAGGGAGCAGTACTTC.

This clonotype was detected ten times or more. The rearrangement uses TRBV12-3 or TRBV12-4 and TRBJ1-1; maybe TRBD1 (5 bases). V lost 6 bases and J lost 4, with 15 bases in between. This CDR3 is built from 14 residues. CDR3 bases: TGTGCCAGCAGGGCGGGGCTCGGGGGCACTGAAGCTTTCTTT. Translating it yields CASRAGLGGTEAFF.

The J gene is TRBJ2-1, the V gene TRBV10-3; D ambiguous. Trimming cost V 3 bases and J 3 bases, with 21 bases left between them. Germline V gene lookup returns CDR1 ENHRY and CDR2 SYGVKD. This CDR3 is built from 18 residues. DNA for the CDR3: TGTGCCATCAGTGACCGCGGACGAAACCCTGGGAACTACAATGAGCAGTTCTTC. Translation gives CAISDRGRNPGNYNEQFF.

CDR3 nucleotide sequence: TGTGCCAGCAAGGGGCCGTACAATGAGCAGTTCTTC. This translates into CASKGPYNEQFF. The V gene is TRBV7-9, the J gene TRBJ2-1, with D maybe TRBD1 (5 bases). Germline CDR1 SEHNR, CDR2 FQNEAQ (reference sequence). V lost 7 bases, J lost 4 bases, and 8 bases lay in between. CDR3 length: 12 residues.

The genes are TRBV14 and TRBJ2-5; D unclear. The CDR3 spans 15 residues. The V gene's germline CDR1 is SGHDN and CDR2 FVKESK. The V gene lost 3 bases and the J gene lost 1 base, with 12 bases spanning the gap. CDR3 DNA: TGTGCCAGCAGCCACGCCCTAGGAGTCCAAGAGACCCAGTACTTC. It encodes CASSHALGVQETQYF.

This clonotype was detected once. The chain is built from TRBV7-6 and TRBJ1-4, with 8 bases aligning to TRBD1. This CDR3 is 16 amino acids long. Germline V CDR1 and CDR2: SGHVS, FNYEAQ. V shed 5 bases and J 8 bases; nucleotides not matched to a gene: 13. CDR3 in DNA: TGTGCCAGCAGCCCCAAGGACAGGGCCGGGAGGGAAAAACTGTTTTTT. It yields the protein CASSPKDRAGREKLFF.

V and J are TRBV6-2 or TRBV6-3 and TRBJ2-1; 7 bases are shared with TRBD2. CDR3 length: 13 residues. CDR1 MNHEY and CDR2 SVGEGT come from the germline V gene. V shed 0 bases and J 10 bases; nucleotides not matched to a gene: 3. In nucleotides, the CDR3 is TGTGCCAGCAGTTACTCGGTGGGGGGGGAGCAGTTCTTC. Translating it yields CASSYSVGGEQFF.

CDR3 residues: CASSRQGSGNEQFF. The CDR3 DNA follows: TGCGCCAGCAGCCGACAGGGGTCGGGTAATGAGCAGTTCTTC. The chain uses TRBV4-1 and TRBJ2-1, with 8 nucleotides matching TRBD1. V lost 4 bases and J lost 7; bases outside the gene matches: 6. This CDR3 region has 14 residues. CDR1 MGHRA and CDR2 YSYEKL come from the germline V gene.

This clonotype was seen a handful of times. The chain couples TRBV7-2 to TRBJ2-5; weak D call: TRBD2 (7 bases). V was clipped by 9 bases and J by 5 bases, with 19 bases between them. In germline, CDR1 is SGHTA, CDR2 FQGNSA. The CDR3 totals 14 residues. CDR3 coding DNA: TGTGCCAGTAGGGGGGGAGGGCGATGGGAGACCCAGTACTTC. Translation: CASRGGGRWETQYF. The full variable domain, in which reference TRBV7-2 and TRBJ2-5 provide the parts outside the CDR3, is GAGVSQSPSNKVTEKGKDVELRCDPISGHTALYWYRQSLGQGLEFLIYFQGNSAPDKSGLPSDRFSAERTGGSVSTLTIQRTQQEDSAVYLCASRGGGRWETQYFGPGTRLLVL.

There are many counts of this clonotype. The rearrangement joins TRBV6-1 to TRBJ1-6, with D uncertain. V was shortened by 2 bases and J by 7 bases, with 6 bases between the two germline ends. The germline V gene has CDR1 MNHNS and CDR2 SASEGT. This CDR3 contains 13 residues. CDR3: CASSEWLNSPLHF. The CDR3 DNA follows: TGTGCCAGCAGTGAATGGCTGAATTCACCCCTCCACTTT.